The sequence of this TCR beta chain was determined in a study of post-analysis software for immune sequencing data. Study outcomes and limitations: Those with multiple sclerosis, the patient group, showed significantly lower normalized Chao1 diversity than controls. Relative to controls, patients had 4 or 5 TRBV segments at higher frequency, with TRBV5-6, TRBV5-1 and TRBV20-1 among these.

This CDR3 comprises 15 residues. Germline CDR1 MGHRA, CDR2 YSYEKL. With V trimmed by 1 base and J by 4 bases, 6 bases remained unmatched. TCR beta libraries were prepared from cDNA with unique molecular identifiers. In TCRdb, the PCR reads were re-called with MiXCR into one record per CDR3 protein. The table has about 680,000 distinct CDR3 sequences, around 64% seen once; the top ten hold approximately 10%. Comment on this clonotype: Its target is unknown.

Sequenced: blood. The chain couples TRBV4-1 to TRBJ1-2; 7 nucleotides line up with TRBD1. This receptor was obtained from a girl aged 2 to 10 with multiple sclerosis. DNA of the CDR3: TGCGCCAGCAGCCAAGGCAGGGGGGGTTCCTATGGCTACACCTTC. Encoded protein: CASSQGRGGSYGYTF.